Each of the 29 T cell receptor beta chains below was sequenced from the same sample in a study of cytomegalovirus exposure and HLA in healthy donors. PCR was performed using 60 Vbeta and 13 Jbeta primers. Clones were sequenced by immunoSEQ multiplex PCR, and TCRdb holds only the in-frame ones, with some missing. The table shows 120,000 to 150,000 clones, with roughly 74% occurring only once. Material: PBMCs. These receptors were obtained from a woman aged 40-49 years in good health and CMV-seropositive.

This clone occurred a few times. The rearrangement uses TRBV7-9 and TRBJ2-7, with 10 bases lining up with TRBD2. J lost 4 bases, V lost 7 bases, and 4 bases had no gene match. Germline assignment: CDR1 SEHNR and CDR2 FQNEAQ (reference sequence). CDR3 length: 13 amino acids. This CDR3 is CASKREGRYEQYF. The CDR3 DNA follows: TGTGCCAGCAAGCGGGAGGGGAGATACGAGCAGTACTTC.

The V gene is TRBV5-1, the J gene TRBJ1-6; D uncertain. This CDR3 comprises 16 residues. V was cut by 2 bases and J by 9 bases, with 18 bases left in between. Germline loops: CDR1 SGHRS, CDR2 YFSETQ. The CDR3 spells CASSLGPRKEVSPLHF. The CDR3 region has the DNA TGCGCCAGCAGCTTAGGGCCCAGAAAGGAGGTTTCACCCCTCCACTTT.

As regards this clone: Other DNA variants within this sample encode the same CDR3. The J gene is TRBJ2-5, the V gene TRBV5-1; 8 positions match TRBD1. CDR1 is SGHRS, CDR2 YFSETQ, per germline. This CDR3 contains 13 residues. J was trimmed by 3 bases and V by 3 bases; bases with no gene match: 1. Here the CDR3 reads CASSSDREETQYF. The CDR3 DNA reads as TGCGCCAGCAGCTCGGACAGGGAAGAGACCCAGTACTTC.

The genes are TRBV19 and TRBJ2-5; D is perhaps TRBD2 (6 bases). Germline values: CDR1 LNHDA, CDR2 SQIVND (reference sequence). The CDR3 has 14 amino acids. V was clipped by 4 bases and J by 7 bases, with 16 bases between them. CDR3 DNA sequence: TGTGCCAGTAGTAAGGGGACTGCTAGCGTGACCCAGTACTTC. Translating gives CASSKGTASVTQYF.

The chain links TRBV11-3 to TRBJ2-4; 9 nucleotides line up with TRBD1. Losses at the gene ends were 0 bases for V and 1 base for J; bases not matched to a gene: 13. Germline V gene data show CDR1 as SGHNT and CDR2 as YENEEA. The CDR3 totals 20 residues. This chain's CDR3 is CASSLEGWHRTGEAKNIQYF. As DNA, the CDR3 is TGTGCCAGCAGCTTAGAGGGCTGGCATAGGACAGGGGAGGCCAAAAACATTCAGTACTTC.

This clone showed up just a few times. The CDR3: CASSLGRGEGLFF. The CDR3, as DNA: TGTGCCAGCAGCTTGGGTCGGGGGGAAGGGTTGTTCTTC. This chain links TRBV5-6 with TRBJ2-1; TRBD2 matches 7 bases. The V gene end was trimmed by 0 bases and the J gene end by 15 bases; junction bases not matched to a gene: 9. The CDR3 has 13 residues. CDR1 SGHDT and CDR2 YYEEEE come from the germline V gene.

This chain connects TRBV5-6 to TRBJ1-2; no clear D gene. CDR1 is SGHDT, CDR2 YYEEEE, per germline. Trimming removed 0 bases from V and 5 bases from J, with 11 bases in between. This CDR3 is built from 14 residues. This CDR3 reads CASSLEGRLYGYTF. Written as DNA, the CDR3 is TGTGCCAGCAGCTTGGAAGGGAGATTGTATGGCTACACCTTC.

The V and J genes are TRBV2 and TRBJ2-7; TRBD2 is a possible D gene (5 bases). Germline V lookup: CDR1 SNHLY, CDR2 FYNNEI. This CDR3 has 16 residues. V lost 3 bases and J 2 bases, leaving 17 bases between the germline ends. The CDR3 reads CASSDSGLYRPYEQYF. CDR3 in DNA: TGTGCCAGCAGTGACTCCGGACTGTATAGACCCTACGAGCAGTACTTC.

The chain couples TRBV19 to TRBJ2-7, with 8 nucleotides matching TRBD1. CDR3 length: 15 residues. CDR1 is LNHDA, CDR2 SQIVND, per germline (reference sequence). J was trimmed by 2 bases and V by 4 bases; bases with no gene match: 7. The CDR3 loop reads CASSTSGTGTYEQYF. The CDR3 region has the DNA TGTGCCAGTAGTACTTCCGGGACAGGAACCTACGAGCAGTACTTC.

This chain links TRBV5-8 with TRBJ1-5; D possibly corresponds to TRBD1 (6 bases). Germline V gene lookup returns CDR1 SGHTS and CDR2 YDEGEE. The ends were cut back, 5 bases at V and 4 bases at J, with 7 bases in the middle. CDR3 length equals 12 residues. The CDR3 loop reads CASRDSNQPQHF. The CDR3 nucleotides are TGTGCCAGCAGGGACAGTAATCAGCCCCAGCATTTT.

CDR3 coding DNA: TGTGCCAGCAGCTCCACCCTCGGGTTGAAAGAGACCCAGTACTTC. Its translation is CASSSTLGLKETQYF. The chain couples TRBV11-2 to TRBJ2-5; D gene unclear. This CDR3 is built from 15 residues. Per the germline V gene, CDR1 is SGHAT and CDR2 is FQNNGV. V lost 4 bases and J lost 3, with 15 bases in between.

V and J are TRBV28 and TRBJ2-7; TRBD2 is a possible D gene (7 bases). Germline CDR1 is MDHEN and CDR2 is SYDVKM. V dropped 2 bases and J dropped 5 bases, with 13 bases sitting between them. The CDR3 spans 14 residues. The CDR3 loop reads CASSLGGGGHEQYF. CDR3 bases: TGTGCCAGCAGTTTAGGGGGAGGGGGGCACGAGCAGTACTTC.

The CDR3, as DNA: TGCGCCAGCAGCTTCGGGACAGGGGCGTCCTATGGCTACACCTTC. Translated: CASSFGTGASYGYTF. The chain joins TRBV5-1 to TRBJ1-2; 10 bases fit TRBD1. V shed 2 bases and J 4 bases; nucleotides not matched to a gene: 5. Germline CDR1 SGHRS, CDR2 YFSETQ. CDR3 length: 15 amino acids.

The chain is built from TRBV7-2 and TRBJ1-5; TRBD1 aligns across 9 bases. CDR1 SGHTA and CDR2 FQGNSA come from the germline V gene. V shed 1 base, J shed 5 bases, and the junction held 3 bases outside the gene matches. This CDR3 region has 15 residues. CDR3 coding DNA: TGTGCCAGCAGCTTAGTACAGGGGGCCCATCAGCCCCAGCATTTT. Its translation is CASSLVQGAHQPQHF.

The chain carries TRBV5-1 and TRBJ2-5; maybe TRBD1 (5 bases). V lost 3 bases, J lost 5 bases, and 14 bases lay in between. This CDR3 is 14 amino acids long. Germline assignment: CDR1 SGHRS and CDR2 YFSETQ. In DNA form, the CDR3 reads TGCGCCAGCAGCTGGCGACAGCTAGGGGAGACCCAGTACTTC. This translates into CASSWRQLGETQYF.

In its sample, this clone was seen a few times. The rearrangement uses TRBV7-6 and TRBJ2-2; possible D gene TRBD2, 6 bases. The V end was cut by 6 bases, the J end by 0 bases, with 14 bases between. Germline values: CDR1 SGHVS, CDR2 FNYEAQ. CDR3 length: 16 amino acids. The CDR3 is CASRATGGTNTGELFF. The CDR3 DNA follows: TGTGCCAGCAGGGCCACCGGGGGAACGAACACCGGGGAGCTGTTTTTT.

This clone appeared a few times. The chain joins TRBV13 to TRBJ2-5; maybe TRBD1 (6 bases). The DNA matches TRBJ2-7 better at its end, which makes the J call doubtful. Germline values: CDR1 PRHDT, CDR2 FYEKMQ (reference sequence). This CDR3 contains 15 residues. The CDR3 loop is CASSLGRDTSYEQYF. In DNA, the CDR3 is TGTGCCAGCAGCTTAGGCCGGGACACATCCTACGAGCAGTACTTC.

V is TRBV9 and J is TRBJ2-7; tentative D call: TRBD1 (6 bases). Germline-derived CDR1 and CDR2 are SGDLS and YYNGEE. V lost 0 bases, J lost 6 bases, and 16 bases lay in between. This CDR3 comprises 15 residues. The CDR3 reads CASSVGARGGTEQYF. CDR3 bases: TGTGCCAGCAGCGTAGGGGCGAGAGGGGGAACCGAGCAGTACTTC.

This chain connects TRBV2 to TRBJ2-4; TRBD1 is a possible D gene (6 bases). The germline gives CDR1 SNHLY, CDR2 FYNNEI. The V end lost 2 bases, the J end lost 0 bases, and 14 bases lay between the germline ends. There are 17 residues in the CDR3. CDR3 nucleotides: TGTGCCAGCAGTGAACGGGGACACCCCGGAGCCAAAAACATTCAGTACTTC. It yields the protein CASSERGHPGAKNIQYF.

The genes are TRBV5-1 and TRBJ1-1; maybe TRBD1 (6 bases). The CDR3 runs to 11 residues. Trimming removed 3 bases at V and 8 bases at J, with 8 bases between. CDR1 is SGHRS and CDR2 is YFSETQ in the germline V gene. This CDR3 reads CASSSTGEAFF. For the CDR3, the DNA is TGCGCCAGCAGCTCAACAGGGGAAGCTTTCTTT. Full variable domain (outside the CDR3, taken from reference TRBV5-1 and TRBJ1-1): KAGVTQTPRYLIKTRGQQVTLSCSPISGHRSVSWYQQTPGQGLQFLFEYFSETQRNKGNFPGRFSGRQFSNSRSEMNVSTLELGDSALYLCASSSTGEAFFGQGTRLTVV.

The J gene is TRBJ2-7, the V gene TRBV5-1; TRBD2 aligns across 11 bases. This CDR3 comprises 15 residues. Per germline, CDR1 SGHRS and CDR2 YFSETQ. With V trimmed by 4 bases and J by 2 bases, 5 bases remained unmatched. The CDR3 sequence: CASSLQLAGAYEQYF. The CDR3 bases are TGCGCCAGCAGCCTCCAACTAGCGGGAGCCTACGAGCAGTACTTC.

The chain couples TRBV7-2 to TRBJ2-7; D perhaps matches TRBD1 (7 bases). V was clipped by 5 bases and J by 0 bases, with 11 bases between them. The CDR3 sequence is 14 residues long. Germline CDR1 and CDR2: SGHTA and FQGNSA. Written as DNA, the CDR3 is TGTGCCAGCAGCCCCCAGGGGGGCTCCTACGAGCAGTACTTC. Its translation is CASSPQGGSYEQYF. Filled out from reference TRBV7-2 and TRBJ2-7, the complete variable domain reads GAGVSQSPSNKVTEKGKDVELRCDPISGHTALYWYRQSLGQGLEFLIYFQGNSAPDKSGLPSDRFSAERTGGSVSTLTIQRTQQEDSAVYLCASSPQGGSYEQYFGPGTRLTVT.

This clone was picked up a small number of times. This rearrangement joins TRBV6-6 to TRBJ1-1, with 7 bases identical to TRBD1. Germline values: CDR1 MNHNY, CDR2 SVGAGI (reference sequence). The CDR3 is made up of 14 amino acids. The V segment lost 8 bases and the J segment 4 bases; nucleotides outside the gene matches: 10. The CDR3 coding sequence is TGTGCCAGCGGACAACAGGGGACGGGCACTGAAGCTTTCTTT. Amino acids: CASGQQGTGTEAFF.

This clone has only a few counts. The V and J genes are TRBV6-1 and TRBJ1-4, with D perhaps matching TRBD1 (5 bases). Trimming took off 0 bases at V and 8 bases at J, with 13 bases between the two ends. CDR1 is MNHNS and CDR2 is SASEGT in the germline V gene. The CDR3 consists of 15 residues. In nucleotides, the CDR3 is TGTGCCAGCAGTGAAGCTCGGGCAGGGAAGGAAAAACTGTTTTTT. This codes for CASSEARAGKEKLFF.

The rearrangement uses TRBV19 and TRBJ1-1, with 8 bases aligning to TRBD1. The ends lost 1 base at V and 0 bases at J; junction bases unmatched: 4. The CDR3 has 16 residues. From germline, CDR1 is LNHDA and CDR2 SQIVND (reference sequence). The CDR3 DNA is TGTGCCAGTAGTATAGTGGGACAGGTCGTGAACACTGAAGCTTTCTTT. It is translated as CASSIVGQVVNTEAFF.

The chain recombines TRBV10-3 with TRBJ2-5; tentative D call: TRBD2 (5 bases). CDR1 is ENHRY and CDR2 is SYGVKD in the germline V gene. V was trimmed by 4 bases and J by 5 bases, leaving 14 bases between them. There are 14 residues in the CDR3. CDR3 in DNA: TGTGCCATCAGTGTAGCGACTGGGAAGGAGACCCAGTACTTC. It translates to CAISVATGKETQYF.

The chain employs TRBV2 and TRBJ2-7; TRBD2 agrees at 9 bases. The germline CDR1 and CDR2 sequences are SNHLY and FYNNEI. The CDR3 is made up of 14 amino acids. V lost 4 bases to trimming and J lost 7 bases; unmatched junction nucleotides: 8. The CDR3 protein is CASSGGTSSREQYF. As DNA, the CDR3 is TGTGCCAGCAGTGGTGGGACTAGCTCACGTGAGCAGTACTTC.

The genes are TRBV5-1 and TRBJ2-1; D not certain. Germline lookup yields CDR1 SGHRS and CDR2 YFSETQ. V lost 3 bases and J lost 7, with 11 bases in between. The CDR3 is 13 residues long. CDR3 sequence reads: CASSSGAENEQFF. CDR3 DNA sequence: TGCGCCAGCAGCTCCGGTGCCGAGAATGAGCAGTTCTTC.

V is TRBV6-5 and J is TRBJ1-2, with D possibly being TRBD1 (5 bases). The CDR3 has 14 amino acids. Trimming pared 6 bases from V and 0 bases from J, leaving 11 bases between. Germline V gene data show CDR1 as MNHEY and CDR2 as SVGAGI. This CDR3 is CASRTTVSNYGYTF. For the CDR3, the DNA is TGTGCCAGCAGAACGACAGTTTCTAACTATGGCTACACCTTC.